These 15 T cell receptor beta chains originate from one sample sequenced in a study of T cells in Graves' hyperthyroidism and ophthalmopathy. RNA transcripts served as the template for amplifying TCR beta CDR3 regions. The study used the HTBI primer set for a first-round RT-PCR of the TCR CDR3. One entry per CDR3 protein, called by TCRdb with MiXCR from the multiplex PCR reads. This sample has over 700,000 distinct CDR3 sequences; about a third occur once, and the top ten carry around 32%. Sequenced sample: blood. These TCRs come from a woman aged 40 to 50 with Graves' hyperthyroidism.

The chain employs TRBV15 and TRBJ2-3, with a weak D call TRBD1 (6 bases). Germline V gene data show CDR1 as LNHNV and CDR2 as YYDKDF (reference sequence). The CDR3 is 13 amino acids. Trimming pared 0 bases from V and 9 bases from J, leaving 10 bases between. The CDR3: CATSRERQGTQYF. Written as DNA, the CDR3 is TGTGCCACCAGCAGAGAACGGCAGGGGACGCAGTATTTT.

V gene TRBV28 combines with J gene TRBJ1-1; TRBD1 matches at 7 bases. There are 16 residues in the CDR3. The junction had 10 bases not matched to a gene; V was cut back by 6 bases and J by 0 bases. CDR1 is MDHEN, CDR2 SYDVKM, per germline. The CDR3 DNA reads as TGTGCCAGCAGGAGAGGCGGGACAGCGATGAACACTGAAGCTTTCTTT. Translated, it gives CASRRGGTAMNTEAFF.

This chain links TRBV5-1 with TRBJ2-5, with no clear D. Matching the DNA end better, TRBJ2-7 makes the J call doubtful. This CDR3 has 14 residues. Germline V lookup: CDR1 SGHRS, CDR2 YFSETQ. For the CDR3, the DNA is TGCGCCAGCAGCTCCCAGGTCCAACCCTACGAGCAGTACTTC. Encoded protein: CASSSQVQPYEQYF.

This clonotype was observed once. The rearrangement uses TRBV15 and TRBJ1-4; a possible D gene is TRBD1 (5 bases). The CDR3 length is 16 residues. The V gene's germline CDR1 is LNHNV and CDR2 YYDKDF (reference sequence). Trimming stripped 1 base from V and 2 bases from J, with 11 bases between. CDR3 amino acids: CATSRVQGTTNEKLFF. In nucleotides, the CDR3 is TGTGCCACCAGCAGAGTGCAGGGAACGACTAATGAAAAACTGTTTTTT. The entire variable domain, with the rest obtained from reference TRBV15 and TRBJ1-4, is as follows: DAMVIQNPRYQVTQFGKPVTLSCSQTLNHNVMYWYQQKSSQAPKLLFHYYDKDFNNEADTPDNFQSRRPNTSFCFLDIRSPGLGDTAMYLCATSRVQGTTNEKLFFGSGTQLSVL.

This clonotype was recorded only once. The chain has TRBV10-3 and TRBJ2-5, with D perhaps being TRBD1 or TRBD2 (5 bases each). V lost 4 bases and J lost 3, with 12 bases in between. CDR1 and CDR2 from the germline V gene are ENHRY and SYGVKD. The CDR3 consists of 14 residues. CDR3 sequence: CAISVGTGKETQYF. CDR3 in DNA: TGTGCCATCAGTGTAGGGACCGGAAAAGAGACCCAGTACTTC.

This clonotype has at least ten counts. J is TRBJ1-5 and V is TRBV10-3; 8 bases fit TRBD1. The CDR3 sequence is 16 residues long. Germline loops: CDR1 ENHRY, CDR2 SYGVKD. V was clipped by 10 bases and J by 0 bases; unmatched bases: 11. The CDR3 protein is CATGQAGRNSNQPQHF. The DNA of the CDR3 is TGTGCCACGGGACAGGCGGGGAGGAATAGCAATCAGCCCCAGCATTTT.

This clonotype was picked up many times. The V and J genes are TRBV14 and TRBJ1-3; TRBD1 matches 10 bases. V shed 3 bases, J shed 3 bases, and the junction held 5 bases outside the gene matches. The CDR3 runs to 16 residues. Germline V CDR1 and CDR2: SGHDN, FVKESK. DNA for the CDR3: TGTGCCAGCAGCCAGGAGACAGGGGGCAGTGGAAACACCATATATTTT. It yields the protein CASSQETGGSGNTIYF.

This chain joins TRBV24-1 and TRBJ2-2, with D perhaps TRBD1 (6 bases). V was clipped by 11 bases and J by 8 bases, with 23 bases between them. The CDR3 spans 15 residues. Germline CDR1 and CDR2: KGHDR and SFDVKD. CDR3 sequence: CASGSTGTLSGELFF. CDR3 sequence (DNA): TGTGCCAGCGGTTCCACAGGGACCCTCTCAGGGGAGCTGTTTTTT.

There are many counts of this clonotype. V and J are TRBV7-2 and TRBJ2-5; 9 nucleotides line up with TRBD1. This CDR3 comprises 15 residues. Per germline, CDR1 SGHTA and CDR2 FQGNSA. The junction had 9 bases not matched to a gene; V was cut back by 5 bases and J by 5 bases. CDR3 region: CASSRPGTGLETQYF. The CDR3 DNA reads as TGTGCCAGCAGCCGTCCCGGGACAGGGTTGGAGACCCAGTACTTC. Filled out from reference TRBV7-2 and TRBJ2-5, the complete variable domain reads GAGVSQSPSNKVTEKGKDVELRCDPISGHTALYWYRQSLGQGLEFLIYFQGNSAPDKSGLPSDRFSAERTGGSVSTLTIQRTQQEDSAVYLCASSRPGTGLETQYFGPGTRLLVL.

Comments on this clonotype: It is likely a read error, because the conserved phenylalanine at the end of the CDR3 is missing. The V call is TRBV24-1, the J call TRBJ1-2; 8 nucleotides match TRBD1. Germline V gene data show CDR1 as KGHDR and CDR2 as SFDVKD. The V segment lost 3 bases and the J segment 8 bases; nucleotides outside the gene matches: 10. The CDR3 extends over 15 amino acids. The CDR3 region is CATSDPGQASHGYTL. The CDR3 DNA reads TGTGCCACCAGTGATCCGGGACAGGCATCCCACGGCTACACCCTC.

This clonotype was detected only a few times. The chain recombines TRBV20-1 with TRBJ2-7; 10 nucleotides match TRBD2. This CDR3 has 13 amino acids. Trimming took 6 bases from V and 4 from J; bases not matched to a gene: 6. Germline V gene lookup returns CDR1 DFQATT and CDR2 SNEGSKA (reference sequence). The CDR3 loop is CSAPGTSAYEQYF. For the CDR3, the DNA is TGCAGTGCACCCGGGACTAGCGCTTACGAGCAGTACTTC.

The chain joins TRBV19 to TRBJ1-5; TRBD1 agrees at 8 bases. CDR3 length: 13 residues. V gave up 8 bases and J gave up 1 base; unmatched junction bases: 1. Looked up from germline, CDR1 is LNHDA and CDR2 is SQIVND (reference sequence). The CDR3 sequence is CASQGASNQPQHF. DNA of the CDR3: TGTGCCAGTCAGGGGGCCAGCAATCAGCCCCAGCATTTT.

The V and J genes are TRBV20-1 and TRBJ2-7; TRBD2 matches at 10 bases. The CDR3 covers 15 residues. Germline-derived CDR1 and CDR2 are DFQATT and SNEGSKA (reference sequence). V trimming: 3 bases; J trimming: 2 bases; junction bases outside the gene matches: 7. The chain's CDR3 is CSARGGLAPTYEQYF. The CDR3 DNA reads as TGCAGTGCTAGGGGGGGACTAGCGCCGACCTACGAGCAGTACTTC.

To note about this clonotype: The junction differs from germline at one of its ends, possibly a read error. The rearrangement links TRBV12-3 or TRBV12-4 to TRBJ1-5; D gene uncertain. The DNA end is more similar to TRBJ2-5, so the J call may be wrong. The CDR3 is made up of 13 amino acids. In DNA, the CDR3 is TGTGCCGGCAGTTTAAGGGTGCGGGAGACCCAGTACTTC. Translating gives CAGSLRVRETQYF.

At least ten counts were recorded for this clonotype. This chain links TRBV19 with TRBJ1-1, with 10 bases aligning to TRBD1. J gave up 10 bases and V 5 bases, and 4 bases lay outside the gene matches. CDR1 LNHDA and CDR2 SQIVND come from the germline V gene (reference sequence). This CDR3 comprises 12 residues. The CDR3 protein is CASSLRTGGAFF. The CDR3 DNA is TGTGCCAGTAGTTTACGGACAGGGGGAGCTTTCTTT.